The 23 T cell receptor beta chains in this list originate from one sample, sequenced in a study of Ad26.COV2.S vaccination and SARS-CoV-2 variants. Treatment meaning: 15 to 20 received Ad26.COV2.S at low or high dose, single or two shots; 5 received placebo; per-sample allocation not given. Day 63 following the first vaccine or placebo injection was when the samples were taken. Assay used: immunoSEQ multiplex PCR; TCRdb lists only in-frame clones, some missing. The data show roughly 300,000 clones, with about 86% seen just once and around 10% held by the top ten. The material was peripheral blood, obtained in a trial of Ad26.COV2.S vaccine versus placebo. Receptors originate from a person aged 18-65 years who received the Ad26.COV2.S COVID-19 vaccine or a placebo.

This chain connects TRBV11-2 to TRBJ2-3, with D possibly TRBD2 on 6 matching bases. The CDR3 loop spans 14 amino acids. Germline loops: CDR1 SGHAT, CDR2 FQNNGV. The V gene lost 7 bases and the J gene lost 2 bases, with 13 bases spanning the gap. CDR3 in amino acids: CASIQAGLTDTQYF. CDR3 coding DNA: TGTGCCAGCATCCAAGCGGGCCTCACAGATACGCAGTATTTT.

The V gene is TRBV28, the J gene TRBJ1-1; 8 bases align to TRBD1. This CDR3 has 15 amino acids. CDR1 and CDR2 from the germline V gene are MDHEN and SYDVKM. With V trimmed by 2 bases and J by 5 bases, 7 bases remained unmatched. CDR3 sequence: CASSLRTGWGTEAFF. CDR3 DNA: TGTGCCAGCAGTTTAAGGACAGGGTGGGGAACTGAAGCTTTCTTT. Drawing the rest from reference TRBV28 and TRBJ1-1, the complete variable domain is DVKVTQSSRYLVKRTGEKVFLECVQDMDHENMFWYRQDPGLGLRLIYFSYDVKMKEKGDIPEGYSVSREKKERFSLILESASTNQTSMYLCASSLRTGWGTEAFFGQGTRLTVV.

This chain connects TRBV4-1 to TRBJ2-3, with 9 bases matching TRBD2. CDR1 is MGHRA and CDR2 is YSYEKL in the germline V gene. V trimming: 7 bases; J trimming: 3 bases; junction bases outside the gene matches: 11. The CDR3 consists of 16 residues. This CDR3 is CASIEEYTSGTDTQYF. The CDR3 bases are TGCGCCAGCATCGAAGAGTATACTAGCGGGACAGATACGCAGTATTTT.

CDR3 loop: CAISRLAGKDEQYF. In nucleotides, the CDR3 is TGTGCCATCAGTAGACTAGCGGGAAAAGACGAGCAGTACTTC. The V call is TRBV10-3, the J call TRBJ2-7; 11 positions match TRBD2. This CDR3 contains 14 residues. Germline-derived CDR1 and CDR2 are ENHRY and SYGVKD. With 5 bases clipped from V and 5 bases from J, the junction kept 5 bases outside the gene matches.

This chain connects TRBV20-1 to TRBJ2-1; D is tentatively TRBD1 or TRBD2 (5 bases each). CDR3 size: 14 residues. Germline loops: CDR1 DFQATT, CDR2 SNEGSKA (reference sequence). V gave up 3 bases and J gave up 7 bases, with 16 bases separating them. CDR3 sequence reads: CSASFGESGNEQFF. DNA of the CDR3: TGCAGTGCTAGTTTTGGGGAGTCAGGGAATGAGCAGTTCTTC.

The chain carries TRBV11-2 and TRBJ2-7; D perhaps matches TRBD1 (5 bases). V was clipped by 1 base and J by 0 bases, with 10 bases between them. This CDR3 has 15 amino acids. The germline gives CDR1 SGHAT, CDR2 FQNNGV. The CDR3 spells CASSLVQGSSYEQYF. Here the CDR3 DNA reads TGTGCCAGCAGCTTAGTGCAGGGAAGCTCCTACGAGCAGTACTTC. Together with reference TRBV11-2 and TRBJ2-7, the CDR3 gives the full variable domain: EAGVAQSPRYKIIEKRQSVAFWCNPISGHATLYWYQQILGQGPKLLIQFQNNGVVDDSQLPKDRFSAERLKGVDSTLKIQPAKLEDSAVYLCASSLVQGSSYEQYFGPGTRLTVT.

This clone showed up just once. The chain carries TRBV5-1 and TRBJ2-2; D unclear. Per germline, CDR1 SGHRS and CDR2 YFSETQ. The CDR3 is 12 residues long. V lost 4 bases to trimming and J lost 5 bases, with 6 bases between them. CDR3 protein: CASSPGTGELFF. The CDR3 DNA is TGCGCCAGCAGCCCAGGAACCGGGGAGCTGTTTTTT.

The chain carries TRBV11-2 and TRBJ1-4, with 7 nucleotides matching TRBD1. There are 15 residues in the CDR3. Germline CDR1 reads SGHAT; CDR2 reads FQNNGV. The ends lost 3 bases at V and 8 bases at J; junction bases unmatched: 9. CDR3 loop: CASSFTGAVREKLFF. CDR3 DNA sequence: TGTGCCAGCAGCTTTACAGGGGCGGTTCGGGAAAAACTGTTTTTT. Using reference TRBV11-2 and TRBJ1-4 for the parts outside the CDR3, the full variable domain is EAGVAQSPRYKIIEKRQSVAFWCNPISGHATLYWYQQILGQGPKLLIQFQNNGVVDDSQLPKDRFSAERLKGVDSTLKIQPAKLEDSAVYLCASSFTGAVREKLFFGSGTQLSVL.

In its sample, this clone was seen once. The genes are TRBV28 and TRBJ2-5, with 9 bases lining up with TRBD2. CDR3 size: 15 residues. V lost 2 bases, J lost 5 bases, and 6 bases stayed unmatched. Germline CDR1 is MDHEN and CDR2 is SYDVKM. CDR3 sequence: CASSLQLAGRETQYF. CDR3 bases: TGTGCCAGCAGTTTACAGCTAGCGGGGCGGGAGACCCAGTACTTC.

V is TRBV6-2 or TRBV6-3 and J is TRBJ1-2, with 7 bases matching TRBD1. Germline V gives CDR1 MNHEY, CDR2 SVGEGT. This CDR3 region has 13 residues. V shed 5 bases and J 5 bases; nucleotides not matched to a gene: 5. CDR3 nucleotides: TGTGCCAGCAGTAATGCAGGGGGTTATGGCTACACCTTC. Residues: CASSNAGGYGYTF.

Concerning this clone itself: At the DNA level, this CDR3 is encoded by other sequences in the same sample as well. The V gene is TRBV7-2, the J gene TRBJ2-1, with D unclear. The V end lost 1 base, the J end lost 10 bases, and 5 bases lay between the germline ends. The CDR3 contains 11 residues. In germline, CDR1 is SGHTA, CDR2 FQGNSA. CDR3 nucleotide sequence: TGTGCCAGCAGCTTAGTGGGCGAGCAGTTCTTC. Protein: CASSLVGEQFF.

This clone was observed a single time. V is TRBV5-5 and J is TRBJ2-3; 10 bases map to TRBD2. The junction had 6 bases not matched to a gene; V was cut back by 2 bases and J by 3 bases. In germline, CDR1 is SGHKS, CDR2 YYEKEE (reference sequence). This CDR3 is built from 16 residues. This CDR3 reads CASSFRAGGPTDTQYF. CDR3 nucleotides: TGTGCCAGCAGCTTTCGAGCGGGGGGGCCAACAGATACGCAGTATTTT.

The chain's CDR3 is CASSSLASPYEQYF. In nucleotides, the CDR3 is TGTGCCAGCAGCTCCCTAGCATCTCCCTACGAGCAGTACTTC. The rearrangement links TRBV7-8 to TRBJ2-7; D perhaps matches TRBD2 (5 bases). CDR1 is SGHVS, CDR2 FQNEAQ, per germline. The CDR3 covers 14 residues. V lost 4 bases to trimming and J lost 2 bases, with 12 bases between them.

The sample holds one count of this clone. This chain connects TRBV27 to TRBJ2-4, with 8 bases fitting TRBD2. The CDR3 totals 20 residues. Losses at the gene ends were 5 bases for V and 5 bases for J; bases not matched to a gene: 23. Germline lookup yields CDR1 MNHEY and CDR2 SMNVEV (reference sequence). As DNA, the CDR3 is TGTGCCAGCAGTCCTTACAGCAGATTAGCGGGAAGGGCGACGGAAAACATTCAGTACTTC. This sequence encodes CASSPYSRLAGRATENIQYF.

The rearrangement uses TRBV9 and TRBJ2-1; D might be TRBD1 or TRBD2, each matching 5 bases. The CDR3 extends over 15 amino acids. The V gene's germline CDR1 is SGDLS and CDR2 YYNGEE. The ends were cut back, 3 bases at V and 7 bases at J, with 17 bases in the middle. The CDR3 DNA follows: TGTGCCAGCAGCGCCGGGACCTCGGCTTTAAATGAGCAGTTCTTC. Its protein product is CASSAGTSALNEQFF.

CDR3 bases: TGTGCCAGCAGCTTACGACAGGGGGCTGTCACAGAGACCCAGTACTTC. Its translation is CASSLRQGAVTETQYF. This sequence joins TRBV5-5 and TRBJ2-5, with 10 bases fitting TRBD1. There are 16 residues in the CDR3. V dropped 2 bases and J dropped 4; count of bases not matched to a gene: 8. Germline values: CDR1 SGHKS, CDR2 YYEKEE (reference sequence).

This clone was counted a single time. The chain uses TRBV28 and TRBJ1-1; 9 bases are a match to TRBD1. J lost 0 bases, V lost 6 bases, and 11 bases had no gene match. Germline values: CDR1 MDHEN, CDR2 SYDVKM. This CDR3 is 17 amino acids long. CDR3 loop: CASRPGTGTYLNTEAFF. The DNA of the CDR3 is TGTGCCAGCAGACCCGGGACAGGGACCTATTTGAACACTGAAGCTTTCTTT.

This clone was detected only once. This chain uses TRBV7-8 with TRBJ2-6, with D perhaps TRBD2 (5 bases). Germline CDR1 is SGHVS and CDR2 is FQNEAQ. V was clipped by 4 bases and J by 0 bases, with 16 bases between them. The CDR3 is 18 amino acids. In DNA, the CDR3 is TGTGCCAGCAGCTCAGGACTGCGATTCCACTCTGGGGCCAACGTCCTGACTTTC. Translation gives CASSSGLRFHSGANVLTF.

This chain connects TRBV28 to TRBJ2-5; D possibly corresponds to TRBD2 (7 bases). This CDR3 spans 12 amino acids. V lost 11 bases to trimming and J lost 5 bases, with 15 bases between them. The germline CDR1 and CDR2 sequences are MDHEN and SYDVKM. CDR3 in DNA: TGTGCCGCAAGGGGGGGCTTGGAGACCCAGTACTTC. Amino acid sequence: CAARGGLETQYF. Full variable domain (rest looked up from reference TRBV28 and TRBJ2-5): DVKVTQSSRYLVKRTGEKVFLECVQDMDHENMFWYRQDPGLGLRLIYFSYDVKMKEKGDIPEGYSVSREKKERFSLILESASTNQTSMYLCAARGGLETQYFGPGTRLLVL.

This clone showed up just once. CDR3: CASSSVGGINEKLFF. The CDR3 bases are TGCGCCAGCAGCTCGGTGGGGGGAATTAATGAAAAACTGTTTTTT. The gene calls are TRBV5-1 and TRBJ1-4, with D tentatively TRBD1 (5 bases). CDR1 is SGHRS and CDR2 is YFSETQ in the germline V gene. V was cut by 3 bases and J by 4 bases, with 13 bases left in between. The CDR3 runs 15 residues.

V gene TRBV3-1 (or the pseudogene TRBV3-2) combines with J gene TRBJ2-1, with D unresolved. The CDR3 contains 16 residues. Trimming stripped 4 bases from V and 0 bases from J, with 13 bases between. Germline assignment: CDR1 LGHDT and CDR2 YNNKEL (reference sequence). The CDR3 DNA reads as TGTGCCAGCAGCCGCTCAGGACCCCGCTCCTACAATGAGCAGTTCTTC. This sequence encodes CASSRSGPRSYNEQFF.

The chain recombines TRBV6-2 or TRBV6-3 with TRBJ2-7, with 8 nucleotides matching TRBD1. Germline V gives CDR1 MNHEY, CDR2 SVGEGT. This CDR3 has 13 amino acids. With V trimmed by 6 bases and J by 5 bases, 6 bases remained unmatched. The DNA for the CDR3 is TGTGCCAGCAGCCAAAACAGGGGGGACGAGCAGTACTTC. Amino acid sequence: CASSQNRGDEQYF.

DNA of the CDR3: TGCGCCAGCAGCCCAGCTAGCCCAGAAATAGATACGCAGTATTTT. The encoded protein is CASSPASPEIDTQYF. The genes are TRBV5-1 and TRBJ2-3, with a weak D call TRBD2 (5 bases). The CDR3 runs 15 residues. CDR1 is SGHRS and CDR2 is YFSETQ in the germline V gene. V dropped 4 bases and J dropped 5 bases, with 17 bases sitting between them.